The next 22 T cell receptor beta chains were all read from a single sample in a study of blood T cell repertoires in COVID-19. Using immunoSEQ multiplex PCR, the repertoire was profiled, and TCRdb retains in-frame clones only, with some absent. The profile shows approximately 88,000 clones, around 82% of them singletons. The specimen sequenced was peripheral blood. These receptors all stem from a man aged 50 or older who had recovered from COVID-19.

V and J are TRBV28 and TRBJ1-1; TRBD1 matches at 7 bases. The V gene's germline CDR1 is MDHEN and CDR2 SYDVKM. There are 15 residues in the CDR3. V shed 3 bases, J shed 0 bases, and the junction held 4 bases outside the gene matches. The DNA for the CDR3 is TGTGCCAGCAGTTTCCCCACAGGGGTGAACACTGAAGCTTTCTTT. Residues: CASSFPTGVNTEAFF.

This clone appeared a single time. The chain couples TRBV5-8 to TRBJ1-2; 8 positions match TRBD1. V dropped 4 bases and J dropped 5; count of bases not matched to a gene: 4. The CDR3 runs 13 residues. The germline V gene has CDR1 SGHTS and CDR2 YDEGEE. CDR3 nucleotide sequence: TGTGCCAGCAGCACACAGGGGGGATATGGCTACACCTTC. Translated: CASSTQGGYGYTF.

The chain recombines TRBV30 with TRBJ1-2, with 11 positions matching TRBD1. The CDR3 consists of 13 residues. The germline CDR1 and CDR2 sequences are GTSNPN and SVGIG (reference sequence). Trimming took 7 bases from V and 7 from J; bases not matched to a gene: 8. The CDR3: CALPGTGGGGYTF. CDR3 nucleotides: TGTGCCTTACCCGGGACAGGGGGTGGTGGCTACACCTTC.

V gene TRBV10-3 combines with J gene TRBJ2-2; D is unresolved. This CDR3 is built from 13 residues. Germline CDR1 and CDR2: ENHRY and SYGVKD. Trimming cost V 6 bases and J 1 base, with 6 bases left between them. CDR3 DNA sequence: TGTGCCATCAGCACTGGGAACACCGGGGAGCTGTTTTTT. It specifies CAISTGNTGELFF.

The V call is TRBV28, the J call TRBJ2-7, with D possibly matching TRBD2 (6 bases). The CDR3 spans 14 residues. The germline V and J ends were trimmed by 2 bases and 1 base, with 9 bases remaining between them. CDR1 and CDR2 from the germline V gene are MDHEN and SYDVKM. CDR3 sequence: CASSLAGPSYEQYF. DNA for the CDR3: TGTGCCAGCAGTTTAGCGGGACCTTCCTACGAGCAGTACTTC. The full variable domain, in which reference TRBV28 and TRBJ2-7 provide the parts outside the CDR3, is DVKVTQSSRYLVKRTGEKVFLECVQDMDHENMFWYRQDPGLGLRLIYFSYDVKMKEKGDIPEGYSVSREKKERFSLILESASTNQTSMYLCASSLAGPSYEQYFGPGTRLTVT.

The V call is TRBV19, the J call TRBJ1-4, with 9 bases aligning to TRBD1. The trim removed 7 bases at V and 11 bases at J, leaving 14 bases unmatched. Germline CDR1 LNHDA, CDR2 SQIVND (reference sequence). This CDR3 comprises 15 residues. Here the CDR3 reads CASTPSGGQGWKLFF. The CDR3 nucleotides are TGTGCCAGTACTCCAAGCGGGGGACAGGGATGGAAACTGTTTTTT. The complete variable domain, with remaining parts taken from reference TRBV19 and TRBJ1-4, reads DGGITQSPKYLFRKEGQNVTLSCEQNLNHDAMYWYRQDPGQGLRLIYYSQIVNDFQKGDIAEGYSVSREKKESFPLTVTSAQKNPTAFYLCASTPSGGQGWKLFFGSGTQLSVL.

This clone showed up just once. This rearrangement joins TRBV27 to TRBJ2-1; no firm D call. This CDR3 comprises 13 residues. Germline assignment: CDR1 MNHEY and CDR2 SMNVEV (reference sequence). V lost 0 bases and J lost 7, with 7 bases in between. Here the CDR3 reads CASSLSIQNEQFF. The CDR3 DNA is TGTGCCAGCAGTTTATCGATCCAGAATGAGCAGTTCTTC.

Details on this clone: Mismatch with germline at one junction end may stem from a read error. The CDR3 nucleotides are TGTGCCAGCAGCTTAGCCCGGACTAGCGGGGAACCTGACTTC. Translated, it gives CASSLARTSGEPDF. The chain joins TRBV7-2 to TRBJ2-5; 12 nucleotides match TRBD2. This CDR3 has 14 amino acids. The germline V gene has CDR1 SGHTA and CDR2 FQGNSA. The full variable domain, its missing parts supplied by reference TRBV7-2 and TRBJ2-5, is GAGVSQSPSNKVTEKGKDVELRCDPISGHTALYWYRQSLGQGLEFLIYFQGNSAPDKSGLPSDRFSAERTGGSVSTLTIQRTQQEDSAVYLCASSLARTSGEPDFGPGTRLLVL.

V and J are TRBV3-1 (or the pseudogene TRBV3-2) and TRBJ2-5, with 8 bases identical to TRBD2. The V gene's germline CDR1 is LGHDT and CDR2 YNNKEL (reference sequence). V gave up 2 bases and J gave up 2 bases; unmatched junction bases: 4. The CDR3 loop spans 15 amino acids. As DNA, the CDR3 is TGTGCCAGCAGCCAACGACTAGCGAATCAAGAGACCCAGTACTTC. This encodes CASSQRLANQETQYF.

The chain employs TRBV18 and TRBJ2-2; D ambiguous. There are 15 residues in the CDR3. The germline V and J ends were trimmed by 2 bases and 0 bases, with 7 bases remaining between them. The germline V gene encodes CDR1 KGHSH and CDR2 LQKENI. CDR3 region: CASSPLGSNTGELFF. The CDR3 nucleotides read TGTGCCAGCTCACCATTGGGCTCGAACACCGGGGAGCTGTTTTTT.

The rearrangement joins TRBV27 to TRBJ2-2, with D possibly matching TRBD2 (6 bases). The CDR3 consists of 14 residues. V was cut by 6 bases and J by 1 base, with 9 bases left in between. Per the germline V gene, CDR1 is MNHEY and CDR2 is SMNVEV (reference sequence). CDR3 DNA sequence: TGTGCCAGCAGGGGGAGGAGGAACACCGGGGAGCTGTTTTTT. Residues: CASRGRRNTGELFF.

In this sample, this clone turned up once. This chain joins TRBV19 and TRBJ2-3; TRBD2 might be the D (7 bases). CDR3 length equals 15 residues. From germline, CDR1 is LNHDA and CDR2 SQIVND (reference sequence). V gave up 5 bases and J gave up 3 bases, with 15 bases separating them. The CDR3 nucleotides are TGTGCCAGTAGTCTCCGCGGGGGCCAAACAGATACGCAGTATTTT. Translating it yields CASSLRGGQTDTQYF.

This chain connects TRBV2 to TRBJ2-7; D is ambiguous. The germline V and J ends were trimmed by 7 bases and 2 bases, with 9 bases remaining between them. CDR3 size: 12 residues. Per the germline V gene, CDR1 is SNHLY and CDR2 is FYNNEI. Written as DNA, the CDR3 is TGTGCCAGCACCCCCCAGACCTACGAGCAGTACTTC. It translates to CASTPQTYEQYF.

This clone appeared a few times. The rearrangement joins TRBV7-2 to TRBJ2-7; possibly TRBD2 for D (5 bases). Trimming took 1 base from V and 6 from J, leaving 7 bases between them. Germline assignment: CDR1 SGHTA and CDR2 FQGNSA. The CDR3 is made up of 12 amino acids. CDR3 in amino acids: CASSLVGSEQYF. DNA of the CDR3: TGTGCCAGCAGCTTAGTTGGGAGCGAGCAGTACTTC.

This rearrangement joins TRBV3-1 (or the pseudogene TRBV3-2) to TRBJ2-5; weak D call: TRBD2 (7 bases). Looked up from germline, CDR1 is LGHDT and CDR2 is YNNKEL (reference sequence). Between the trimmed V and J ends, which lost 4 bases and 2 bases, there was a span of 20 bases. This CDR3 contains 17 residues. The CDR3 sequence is CASSPTGGGSRQETQYF. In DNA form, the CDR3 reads TGTGCCAGCAGCCCCACCGGCGGGGGCTCACGTCAAGAGACCCAGTACTTC.

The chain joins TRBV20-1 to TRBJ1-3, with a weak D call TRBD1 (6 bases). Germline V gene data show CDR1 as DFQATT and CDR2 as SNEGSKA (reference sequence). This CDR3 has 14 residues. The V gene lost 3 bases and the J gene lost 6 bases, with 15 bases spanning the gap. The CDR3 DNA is TGCAGTGCTAGTGGAGGGGGTTCGGCAAACACCATATATTTT. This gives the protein CSASGGGSANTIYF.

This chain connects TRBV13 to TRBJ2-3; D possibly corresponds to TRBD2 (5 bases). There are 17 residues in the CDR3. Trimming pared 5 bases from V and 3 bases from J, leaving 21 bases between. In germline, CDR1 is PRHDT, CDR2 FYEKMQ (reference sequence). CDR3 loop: CASSHARGSTATDTQYF. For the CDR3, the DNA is TGTGCCAGCAGCCATGCCCGAGGGTCCACGGCGACAGATACGCAGTATTTT.

The CDR3 DNA reads as TGTGCCAGCAGCGGTAATGAGCAGTTCTTC. It is translated as CASSGNEQFF. The chain joins TRBV28 to TRBJ2-1; no reliable D call. The germline CDR1 and CDR2 sequences are MDHEN and SYDVKM. The ends were cut back, 6 bases at V and 7 bases at J, with 4 bases in the middle. The CDR3 consists of 10 residues.

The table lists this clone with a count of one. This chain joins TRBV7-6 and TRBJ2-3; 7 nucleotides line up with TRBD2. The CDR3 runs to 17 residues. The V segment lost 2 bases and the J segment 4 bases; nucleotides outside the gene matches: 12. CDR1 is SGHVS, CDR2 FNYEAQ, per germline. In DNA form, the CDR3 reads TGTGCCAGCAGCTTACCCCCTAGCGGAGGGGTGGCAGATACGCAGTATTTT. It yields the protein CASSLPPSGGVADTQYF.

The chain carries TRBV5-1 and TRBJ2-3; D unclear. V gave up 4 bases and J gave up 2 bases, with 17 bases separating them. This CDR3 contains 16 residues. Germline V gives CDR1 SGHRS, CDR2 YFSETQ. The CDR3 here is CASSTLTRQPTDTQYF. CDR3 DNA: TGCGCCAGCAGCACACTGACTCGTCAACCCACAGATACGCAGTATTTT.

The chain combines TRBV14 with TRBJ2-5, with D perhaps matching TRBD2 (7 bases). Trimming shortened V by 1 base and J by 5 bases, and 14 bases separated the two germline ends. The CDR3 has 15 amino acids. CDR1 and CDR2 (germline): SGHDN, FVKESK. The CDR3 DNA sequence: TGTGCCAGCAGCCAAGCGGGGGGCCCTCGGGAGACCCAGTACTTC. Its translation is CASSQAGGPRETQYF.

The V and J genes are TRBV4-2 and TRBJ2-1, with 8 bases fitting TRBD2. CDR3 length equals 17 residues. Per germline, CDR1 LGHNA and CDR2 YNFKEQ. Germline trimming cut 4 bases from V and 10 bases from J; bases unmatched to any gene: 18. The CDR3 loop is CASSPAYTPGGPDEQFF. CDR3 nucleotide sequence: TGTGCCAGCAGCCCAGCCTATACCCCGGGAGGGCCTGACGAGCAGTTCTTC.